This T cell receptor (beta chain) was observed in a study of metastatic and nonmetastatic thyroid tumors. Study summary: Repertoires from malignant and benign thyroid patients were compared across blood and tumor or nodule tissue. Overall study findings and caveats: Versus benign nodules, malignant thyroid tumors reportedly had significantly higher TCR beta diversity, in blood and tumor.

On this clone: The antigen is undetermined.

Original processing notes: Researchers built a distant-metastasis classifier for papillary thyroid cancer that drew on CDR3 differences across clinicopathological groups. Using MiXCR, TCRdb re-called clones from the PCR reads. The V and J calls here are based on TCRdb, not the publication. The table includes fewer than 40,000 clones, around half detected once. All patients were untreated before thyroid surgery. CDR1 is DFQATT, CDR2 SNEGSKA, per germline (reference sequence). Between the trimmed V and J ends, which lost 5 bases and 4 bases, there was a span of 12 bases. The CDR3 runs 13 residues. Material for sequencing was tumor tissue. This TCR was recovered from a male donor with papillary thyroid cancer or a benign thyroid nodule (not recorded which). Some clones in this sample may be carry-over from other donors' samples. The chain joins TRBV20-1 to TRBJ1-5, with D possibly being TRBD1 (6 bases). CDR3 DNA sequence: TGCAGTGCTTCCTCGGGACAAAATCAGCCCCAGCATTTT. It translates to CSASSGQNQPQHF.